This T cell receptor (beta chain) was sequenced in a study of T cell changes during pregnancy in multiple sclerosis. Clones were sequenced by immunoSEQ multiplex PCR, and TCRdb holds only the in-frame ones, with some missing. Of around 34,000 clones in the sample, about nine tenths were seen once. Germline CDR1 and CDR2: SGHAT and FQNNGV. The CDR3 extends over 14 amino acids. The V end was cut by 4 bases, the J end by 7 bases, with 14 bases between. The sequences come from CD8+ T cells from peripheral blood mononuclear cells, collected in the first trimester of pregnancy. The rearrangement joins TRBV11-2 to TRBJ2-1; unclear D gene. This sequence originates from a female donor with multiple sclerosis, enrolled in a pregnancy study. The chain's CDR3 is CASSSHGMRNEQFF. In DNA, the CDR3 is TGTGCCAGCAGCTCCCACGGAATGAGGAATGAGCAGTTCTTC.